The source of this T cell receptor beta chain is a study of cytomegalovirus exposure and HLA in healthy donors. General study findings and limits: Certain indistinguishable V segments, among them TRBV6-2 and TRBV6-3, were excluded. Links to common viral pathogens appeared, in a later analysis, for several of the most significant clusters.

Notes on this clone: Its target is not known.

V lost 2 bases, J lost 3 bases, and 4 bases stayed unmatched. CDR1 and CDR2 from the germline V gene are SGDLS and YYNGEE. CDR3 length equals 17 residues. The primer mix had 60 Vbeta and 13 Jbeta primers. Here immunoSEQ multiplex PCR was the method, and the copy in TCRdb shows in-frame clones only, minus some. The sample records about 160,000 clones, more than 80% being singletons. Sequences were obtained from PBMCs. This chain links TRBV9 with TRBJ2-3; 15 bases agree with TRBD2. This receptor was identified in a woman between 25 and 40 years old in good health and CMV-seropositive. In DNA, the CDR3 is TGTGCCAGCAGCGTTTCCGGGACTAGCGGGGGGACAGATACGCAGTATTTT. The encoded protein is CASSVSGTSGGTDTQYF.